The 17 T cell receptor beta chains in this list originate from one sample, sequenced in a study of shared clonotypes between healthy human individuals. The table came from immunoSEQ multiplex PCR; TCRdb's copy has only in-frame clones and leaves some out. The sample yields roughly 2.4 million clones, approximately 94% seen once. Material for sequencing was naive CD4+ T cells sorted from blood. Sample subset: CD45RA+ positively selected. These receptors came from a man aged 18 to 29 in good health.

The rearrangement uses TRBV6-1 and TRBJ2-7, with 8 positions matching TRBD1. The length of the CDR3 is 14 residues. Germline V gene data show CDR1 as MNHNS and CDR2 as SASEGT. Germline trimming cut 4 bases from V and 4 bases from J; bases unmatched to any gene: 6. CDR3 in DNA: TGTGCCAGCAGTGTGGGACAGGTCGTATACGAGCAGTACTTC. Its protein is CASSVGQVVYEQYF.

V usage is TRBV6-6 and J usage is TRBJ1-2; the D gene is possibly TRBD1 (5 bases). Trimming cost V 9 bases and J 2 bases, with 16 bases left between them. This CDR3 has 14 residues. Germline CDR1 MNHNY, CDR2 SVGAGI (reference sequence). CDR3 nucleotide sequence: TGTGCCAGTATCAAAGGAAGGGGAAACTATGGCTACACCTTC. Translation: CASIKGRGNYGYTF.

DNA for the CDR3: TGTGCCAGCAGCGTAGCAGGCACGGGATCGAACACTGAAGCTTTCTTT. This translates into CASSVAGTGSNTEAFF. This sequence joins TRBV9 and TRBJ1-1, with D unclear. The CDR3 spans 16 residues. CDR1 is SGDLS and CDR2 is YYNGEE in the germline V gene. The germline V and J ends were trimmed by 0 bases and 1 base, with 13 bases remaining between them. The full variable domain, completed using reference TRBV9 and TRBJ1-1, is DSGVTQTPKHLITATGQRVTLRCSPRSGDLSVYWYQQSLDQGLQFLIQYYNGEERAKGNILERFSAQQFPDLHSELNLSSLELGDSALYFCASSVAGTGSNTEAFFGQGTRLTVV.

The J gene is TRBJ2-2, the V gene TRBV5-1; 8 positions match TRBD1. V was pared by 4 bases and J by 4 bases, with 9 bases of the junction left unmatched. Germline CDR1 reads SGHRS; CDR2 reads YFSETQ. The CDR3 extends over 16 amino acids. The chain's CDR3 is CASSPLGQESTGELFF. Written as DNA, the CDR3 is TGCGCCAGCAGCCCACTGGGACAGGAGTCCACCGGGGAGCTGTTTTTT.

The V and J genes are TRBV30 and TRBJ1-5; TRBD1 matches 9 bases. Losses at the gene ends were 5 bases for V and 7 bases for J; bases not matched to a gene: 12. The germline V gene has CDR1 GTSNPN and CDR2 SVGIG (reference sequence). CDR3 length: 15 residues. DNA for the CDR3: TGTGCCTGGGGAACCGGGACAGGGTTGGGACAGCCCCAGCATTTT. This encodes CAWGTGTGLGQPQHF. Full variable domain (rest looked up from reference TRBV30 and TRBJ1-5): SQTIHQWPATLVQPVGSPLSLECTVEGTSNPNLYWYRQAAGRGLQLLFYSVGIGQISSEVPQNLSASRPQDRQFILSSKKLLLSDSGFYLCAWGTGTGLGQPQHFGDGTRLSIL.

This chain joins TRBV2 and TRBJ1-5, with D perhaps TRBD1 (6 bases). Trimming stripped 3 bases from V and 1 base from J, with 10 bases between. This CDR3 is built from 15 residues. Germline CDR1 and CDR2: SNHLY and FYNNEI. The CDR3 loop is CASSDYGQSNQPQHF. The CDR3, as DNA: TGTGCCAGCAGTGATTACGGACAGAGCAATCAGCCCCAGCATTTT.

The chain recombines TRBV23-1 with TRBJ1-5; no clear D. TRBV23-1 is an ORF; its function is uncertain. The CDR3 spans 11 residues. V was clipped by 11 bases and J by 6 bases, with 11 bases between them. This CDR3 reads CAGLPGQPQHF. CDR3 sequence (DNA): TGCGCCGGATTACCCGGTCAGCCCCAGCATTTT.

This clone appeared once. The V gene is TRBV4-3, the J gene TRBJ2-2; maybe TRBD2 (5 bases). Germline CDR1 reads LGHNA; CDR2 reads YSLEER. This CDR3 spans 15 amino acids. Trimming pared 4 bases from V and 5 bases from J, leaving 14 bases between. CDR3 region: CASSLQASNTGELFF. The CDR3 nucleotides are TGCGCCAGCAGCCTCCAGGCTAGCAATACCGGGGAGCTGTTTTTT.

This chain uses TRBV5-5 with TRBJ1-5; D gene ambiguous. This CDR3 has 14 residues. CDR1 is SGHKS and CDR2 is YYEKEE in the germline V gene (reference sequence). Trimming stripped 1 base from V and 2 bases from J, with 7 bases between. Here the CDR3 reads CASSLWDGNQPQHF. As DNA, the CDR3 is TGTGCCAGCAGCTTGTGGGATGGCAATCAGCCCCAGCATTTT.

This clone was observed once. The genes are TRBV19 and TRBJ2-5; no definite D call. The CDR3 is made up of 15 amino acids. Germline-derived CDR1 and CDR2 are LNHDA and SQIVND (reference sequence). The ends were cut back, 1 base at V and 0 bases at J, with 9 bases in the middle. The CDR3 loop reads CASSIGYSDQETQYF. In nucleotides, the CDR3 is TGTGCCAGTAGTATAGGCTACAGCGACCAAGAGACCCAGTACTTC.

The rearrangement joins TRBV19 to TRBJ2-3, with D maybe TRBD1 (5 bases). Germline V gene lookup returns CDR1 LNHDA and CDR2 SQIVND (reference sequence). There are 17 residues in the CDR3. V was trimmed by 5 bases and J by 2 bases, leaving 20 bases between them. Here the CDR3 DNA reads TGTGCCAGTAGTGAAAGGGGCCAACTAAGGGTCACAGATACGCAGTATTTT. Translating it yields CASSERGQLRVTDTQYF. The complete variable domain, with remaining parts taken from reference TRBV19 and TRBJ2-3, reads DGGITQSPKYLFRKEGQNVTLSCEQNLNHDAMYWYRQDPGQGLRLIYYSQIVNDFQKGDIAEGYSVSREKKESFPLTVTSAQKNPTAFYLCASSERGQLRVTDTQYFGPGTRLTVL.

This chain connects TRBV5-1 to TRBJ1-2; D is possibly TRBD1 (5 bases). CDR3 length: 14 amino acids. Germline CDR1 reads SGHRS; CDR2 reads YFSETQ. The CDR3 protein is CDSFGRGAGYGYTF. CDR3 nucleotide sequence: TGCGACTCATTCGGGAGGGGCGCCGGCTATGGCTACACCTTC.

Concerning this clone: Other DNA sequences from this sample encode an identical CDR3 as well. In DNA, the CDR3 is TGCGCCAGCCGGCCCTACGAGCAGTACTTC. Its translation: CASRPYEQYF. This chain uses TRBV10-1 with TRBJ2-7; D ambiguous. Germline CDR1 WNHNN, CDR2 SYGVQD (reference sequence). There are 10 residues in the CDR3. With 8 bases removed from V and 2 bases from J, the gap between germline ends came to 4 bases.

The J gene is TRBJ2-1, the V gene TRBV7-9; 11 bases match TRBD2. Germline CDR1 is SEHNR and CDR2 is FQNEAQ (reference sequence). V gave up 4 bases and J gave up 0 bases; unmatched junction bases: 2. This CDR3 is 16 amino acids long. In DNA form, the CDR3 reads TGTGCCAGCAGCTCGGGACTAGCGGACTCCTACAATGAGCAGTTCTTC. Protein: CASSSGLADSYNEQFF.

The chain links TRBV11-3 to TRBJ2-7; possibly TRBD2 for D (6 bases). The CDR3 extends over 12 amino acids. V lost 5 bases and J 5 bases, leaving 10 bases between the germline ends. The germline V gene encodes CDR1 SGHNT and CDR2 YENEEA. The CDR3 DNA sequence: TGTGCCAGCAGCCCCGGGGGAAACGAGCAGTACTTC. Translating it yields CASSPGGNEQYF.

V is TRBV18 and J is TRBJ2-5; D unresolved. Germline V CDR1 and CDR2: KGHSH, LQKENI. The CDR3 runs 14 residues. Trimming shortened V by 0 bases and J by 4 bases, and 9 bases separated the two germline ends. The CDR3 nucleotides read TGTGCCAGCTCACCACCCAGCGTCCCAGAGACCCAGTACTTC. The encoded protein is CASSPPSVPETQYF.

The CDR3 nucleotides are TGTGCCATCAGTGGGCCTAGGGAACGAGCTTTCTTT. It yields the protein CAISGPRERAFF. This chain joins TRBV10-3 and TRBJ1-1; D gene unclear. V dropped 4 bases and J dropped 10 bases, with 13 bases sitting between them. The CDR3 runs 12 residues. Per germline, CDR1 ENHRY and CDR2 SYGVKD.